This TCR beta chain was obtained from a study of Graves' ophthalmopathy and Graves' hyperthyroidism. On this clonotype: Antigen specificity is unknown.

What supplied the PBMCs was approximately 10 ml of fresh peripheral blood. As the template, RNA transcripts were used to amplify TCR beta CDR3 regions. An initial RT-PCR round employing HTBI primers preceded a second-round multiplex PCR. A single record per CDR3 protein comes from TCRdb applying MiXCR to the multiplex PCR reads. The table includes 620,000 or so distinct CDR3 sequences, 22% detected once. Germline CDR1 DFQATT, CDR2 SNEGSKA (reference sequence). The CDR3 runs 13 residues. The V and J ends lost 7 bases and 3 bases respectively, with 16 bases between them. The study's findings and limits: Blood also held most thyroid clonotypes expanded above 0.001 frequency. In predicting ophthalmopathy progression, the model reached 70.59% sensitivity and about 73% specificity. A 13-signature model separated ophthalmopathy from stable hyperthyroidism, reaching 85% to 90% sensitivity and 81.08% specificity cross-validated.

Material: peripheral blood. This chain links TRBV20-1 with TRBJ2-7; D is perhaps TRBD2 (5 bases). This TCR was recovered from a woman aged 18 to 35 with stable Graves' hyperthyroidism. Some clones in this sample may be carry-over from other donors' samples. The CDR3: CSVPANRGYEQYF. In DNA form, the CDR3 reads TGCAGTGTACCGGCCAACCGGGGCTACGAGCAGTACTTC.